These 22 T cell receptor beta chains share one sample of origin, sequenced in a study of cytomegalovirus exposure and HLA in healthy donors. The PCR made use of 60 Vbeta and 13 Jbeta primers. The method was immunoSEQ multiplex PCR; TCRdb's version includes in-frame clones alone and lacks a portion of them. The profile shows 210,000 or so clones, almost 85% of them singletons. The specimen was PBMCs. These receptors originate from a middle-aged woman in good health and CMV-seronegative.

The V gene is TRBV7-2, the J gene TRBJ2-1; 10 bases are shared with TRBD1. Trimming at V came to 5 bases and at J to 10 bases, leaving 14 bases not matched to a gene. Looked up from germline, CDR1 is SGHTA and CDR2 is FQGNSA. The CDR3 is 16 residues long. Written as DNA, the CDR3 is TGTGCCAGCAGCCCTGGGCCGGGACAGGGGATTTACGAGCAGTTCTTC. Protein sequence: CASSPGPGQGIYEQFF.

This clone was recorded a few times. The chain has TRBV5-4 and TRBJ2-3; 11 bases line up with TRBD2. CDR3 length equals 18 residues. CDR1 and CDR2 from the germline V gene are SGHNT and YYREEE (reference sequence). J was trimmed by 2 bases and V by 0 bases; bases with no gene match: 8. This chain's CDR3 is CASSLVLAGGLATDTQYF. CDR3 coding DNA: TGTGCCAGCAGCTTGGTCTTAGCGGGGGGGCTGGCCACAGATACGCAGTATTTT.

In the case of this clone: The identical CDR3 is also encoded by other nucleotide sequences in the sample. The rearrangement uses TRBV18 and TRBJ2-2; the D is unclear. The CDR3 totals 14 residues. Germline V lookup: CDR1 KGHSH, CDR2 LQKENI. Trimming took off 1 base at V and 0 bases at J, with 3 bases between the two ends. This chain's CDR3 is CASSPLSNTGELFF. CDR3 nucleotides: TGTGCCAGCTCACCACTATCGAACACCGGGGAGCTGTTTTTT.

A single count supports this clone. The rearrangement joins TRBV11-3 to TRBJ1-1; TRBD1 is a possible D gene (5 bases). The ends were cut back, 0 bases at V and 5 bases at J, with 10 bases in the middle. The CDR3 length is 14 residues. The V gene's germline CDR1 is SGHNT and CDR2 YENEEA. The CDR3 bases are TGTGCCAGCAGCTTAGATCCAGGGAGGACTGAAGCTTTCTTT. Residues: CASSLDPGRTEAFF.

The DNA for the CDR3 is TGTGCCAGCAGCCTAAGGACAGCGAATCAGCCCCAGCATTTT. Protein sequence: CASSLRTANQPQHF. V gene TRBV5-5 combines with J gene TRBJ1-5; TRBD1 might be the D (6 bases). Germline CDR1 SGHKS, CDR2 YYEKEE (reference sequence). This CDR3 is 14 amino acids long. Trimming left V 4 bases short and J 4 bases short, with 12 bases between.

The V gene is TRBV4-3, the J gene TRBJ2-7, with TRBD1 as a possible D gene (5 bases). Trimming stripped 1 base from V and 6 bases from J, with 10 bases between. The germline V gene has CDR1 LGHNA and CDR2 YSLEER. The length of the CDR3 is 13 residues. The CDR3 DNA reads as TGCGCCAGCAGCCAAGTTTGGGGCACCGAGCAGTACTTC. It translates to CASSQVWGTEQYF.

A few counts support this clone. This chain connects TRBV4-3 to TRBJ2-7, with 8 bases lining up with TRBD1. Germline trimming cut 1 base from V and 0 bases from J; bases unmatched to any gene: 2. Germline assignment: CDR1 LGHNA and CDR2 YSLEER. The CDR3 totals 15 residues. The CDR3 DNA reads TGCGCCAGCAGCCAAGGGACAGGGCCCTCCTACGAGCAGTACTTC. It is translated as CASSQGTGPSYEQYF.

This clone was seen more than once but under ten times. This chain joins TRBV5-1 and TRBJ2-6, with TRBD2 as a possible D gene (5 bases). CDR3 size: 14 residues. Germline V lookup: CDR1 SGHRS, CDR2 YFSETQ. Between the trimmed V and J ends, which lost 5 bases and 4 bases, there was a span of 10 bases. The CDR3 DNA sequence: TGCGCCAGCAGACGGGGTGTAGGGGCCAACGTCCTGACTTTC. The encoded protein is CASRRGVGANVLTF.

The J gene is TRBJ2-5, the V gene TRBV14; no clear D. Near its end, the DNA agrees better with TRBJ2-7, so the J call may be wrong. This CDR3 spans 14 amino acids. Germline V CDR1 and CDR2: SGHDN, FVKESK. CDR3 in amino acids: CASSQVSDSYEQYF. The CDR3 nucleotides are TGTGCCAGCAGCCAAGTGTCTGACTCCTACGAGCAGTACTTC.

The V gene is TRBV5-5, the J gene TRBJ2-3; D may be TRBD1 (6 bases). The CDR3 spans 15 residues. Per the germline V gene, CDR1 is SGHKS and CDR2 is YYEKEE (reference sequence). V dropped 2 bases and J dropped 1 base, with 11 bases sitting between them. CDR3 amino acids: CASSLGTWGTDTQYF. As DNA, the CDR3 is TGTGCCAGCAGCTTAGGGACATGGGGCACAGATACGCAGTATTTT. The full variable domain, completed using reference TRBV5-5 and TRBJ2-3, is DAGVTQSPTHLIKTRGQQVTLRCSPISGHKSVSWYQQVLGQGPQFIFQYYEKEERGRGNFPDRFSARQFPNYSSELNVNALLLGDSALYLCASSLGTWGTDTQYFGPGTRLTVL.

The rearrangement joins TRBV18 to TRBJ1-5, with no clear D. Germline assignment: CDR1 KGHSH and CDR2 LQKENI. Between the trimmed V and J ends, which lost 3 bases and 0 bases, there was a span of 6 bases. This CDR3 has 14 residues. CDR3 amino acids: CASSPESSNQPQHF. The CDR3 coding sequence is TGTGCCAGCTCACCGGAGAGTAGCAATCAGCCCCAGCATTTT.

V is TRBV19 and J is TRBJ1-5; 10 positions agree with TRBD1. The J segment lost 7 bases and the V segment lost 3 bases, leaving 9 bases of the junction unmatched. Germline CDR1 is LNHDA and CDR2 is SQIVND (reference sequence). This CDR3 spans 16 amino acids. The CDR3 bases are TGTGCCAGTAGTATCTTCGGACAGGGGGGTGTCCAGCCCCAGCATTTT. Amino acids: CASSIFGQGGVQPQHF.

The V and J genes are TRBV19 and TRBJ2-2; D might be TRBD1 (6 bases). Trimming stripped 1 base from V and 2 bases from J, with 8 bases between. The CDR3 has 15 residues. The V gene's germline CDR1 is LNHDA and CDR2 SQIVND (reference sequence). The CDR3 region has the DNA TGTGCCAGTAGTATAGCGGGACACAACACCGGGGAGCTGTTTTTT. It codes for CASSIAGHNTGELFF.

In this sample, this clone turned up a few times. The chain is built from TRBV5-1 and TRBJ1-4, with TRBD1 matching 11 bases. The CDR3 is 16 amino acids. CDR1 is SGHRS and CDR2 is YFSETQ in the germline V gene. V was clipped by 7 bases and J by 8 bases; unmatched bases: 13. CDR3 sequence: CASGVGTGGRGEKLFF. CDR3 DNA: TGCGCCAGCGGCGTCGGGACAGGGGGTCGGGGAGAAAAACTGTTTTTT.

This clone showed up many times. The chain joins TRBV6-6 to TRBJ1-2; 11 bases match TRBD1. This CDR3 comprises 15 residues. The V segment lost 6 bases and the J segment 8 bases; nucleotides outside the gene matches: 11. Germline loops: CDR1 MNHNY, CDR2 SVGAGI (reference sequence). The CDR3 DNA reads as TGTGCCAGCAGACCACCGTTCCGGGACAGGGGGGGCTACACCTTC. Amino acids: CASRPPFRDRGGYTF.

The chain couples TRBV5-1 to TRBJ2-1; 9 nucleotides line up with TRBD1. This CDR3 contains 15 residues. CDR1 is SGHRS and CDR2 is YFSETQ in the germline V gene. The ends lost 1 base at V and 6 bases at J; junction bases unmatched: 5. CDR3 protein: CASSLLGQGPNEQFF. DNA of the CDR3: TGCGCCAGCAGCTTGCTGGGACAGGGCCCCAATGAGCAGTTCTTC.

A few counts support this clone. The chain joins TRBV5-4 to TRBJ2-1, with TRBD2 identical over 10 bases. V shed 4 bases and J 4 bases; nucleotides not matched to a gene: 5. The CDR3 is 15 residues long. The germline V gene has CDR1 SGHNT and CDR2 YYREEE (reference sequence). CDR3 region: CASSMTSGLYNEQFF. The CDR3 DNA sequence: TGTGCCAGCAGCATGACTAGCGGGCTATACAATGAGCAGTTCTTC.

In DNA, the CDR3 is TGTGCCAGCACACTAGGGGGATTTGGCAATCAGCCCCAGCATTTT. Residues: CASTLGGFGNQPQHF. The J gene is TRBJ1-5, the V gene TRBV6-1; TRBD1 is a possible D gene (6 bases). CDR1 is MNHNS, CDR2 SASEGT, per germline. CDR3 length equals 15 residues. Trimming shortened V by 7 bases and J by 2 bases, and 15 bases separated the two germline ends.

J is TRBJ2-6 and V is TRBV9; D perhaps matches TRBD1 (6 bases). V was cut by 3 bases and J by 1 base, with 8 bases left in between. Looked up from germline, CDR1 is SGDLS and CDR2 is YYNGEE. There are 15 residues in the CDR3. CDR3 region: CASSATGSGANVLTF. The CDR3 bases are TGTGCCAGCAGCGCCACAGGGTCTGGGGCCAACGTCCTGACTTTC.

The chain recombines TRBV6-1 with TRBJ1-5; TRBD1 is a possible D gene (5 bases). This CDR3 has 13 residues. Germline CDR1 MNHNS, CDR2 SASEGT. V dropped 4 bases and J dropped 5 bases, with 9 bases sitting between them. The CDR3 region has the DNA TGTGCCAGCAGTGTTCAGGGTGATCAGCCCCAGCATTTT. Translating gives CASSVQGDQPQHF.

The J gene is TRBJ2-1, the V gene TRBV5-1, with D perhaps matching TRBD2 (7 bases). Deletions cut 0 bases from V and 0 bases from J, with 19 bases between. The CDR3 runs 19 residues. CDR1 and CDR2 from the germline V gene are SGHRS and YFSETQ. The CDR3 here is CASSLVFWGGSSSYNEQFF. CDR3 nucleotides: TGCGCCAGCAGCTTGGTTTTTTGGGGGGGCTCTAGCTCCTACAATGAGCAGTTCTTC.

The rearrangement joins TRBV25-1 to TRBJ1-6, with TRBD1 matching over 9 bases. This CDR3 comprises 14 residues. Germline V lookup: CDR1 MGHDK, CDR2 SYGVNS. Trimming at V came to 6 bases and at J to 11 bases, leaving 8 bases not matched to a gene. CDR3 nucleotides: TGTGCCAGCAGCTCCGGGACAGGGACCACACCCCTCCACTTT. It is translated as CASSSGTGTTPLHF.